This TCR beta chain appears in the sequencing data of a study of OX40 agonist ivuxolimab in advanced cancers. In the case of this clone: Its antigen remains unidentified.

Study observations and caveats: Partial responders treated at 0.1-3.0 mg/kg exhibited clonal expansion among the lowest measured.

CDR3 length: 16 amino acids. The germline gives CDR1 SGDLS, CDR2 YYNGEE. The trim removed 4 bases at V and 0 bases at J, leaving 9 bases unmatched. The assay was immunoSEQ multiplex PCR, and TCRdb's table has in-frame clones only and misses some. The repertoire includes around 83,000 clones, less than 95% of them detected once, and about 1.6% sits in the top ten. The material was CD4+ or CD8+ T cells sorted from blood, obtained in a trial of the OX40 agonist ivuxolimab. This chain joins TRBV9 and TRBJ1-1, with 7 nucleotides matching TRBD1. This TCR was recovered from an adult with an advanced solid tumor such as melanoma, head and neck, liver or kidney cancer. The CDR3 loop is CASSPGQTFLNTEAFF. The CDR3 nucleotides read TGTGCCAGCAGCCCGGGACAGACTTTTTTGAACACTGAAGCTTTCTTT.